This is a list of T cell receptor beta chains from one sample in a study of cytotoxic CD8 clonotypes in ibrutinib-treated CLL. Clones were read by immunoSEQ multiplex PCR, and TCRdb kept only the in-frame ones, dropping some. The sample shows around 250,000 clones, 70% of them seen only once. The sequences come from PBMCs, collected after 24 months of ibrutinib treatment. These receptor sequences come from a human donor with chronic lymphocytic leukemia. The CDR3 runs from the conserved cysteine through the conserved F or W. The D gene is left open where the match is weak. The size entry is marked missing in some rows and otherwise reads once, few, many or a size class.

j_gene,v_gene,abundance,d_gene,CDR3nt,CDR3aa
TRBJ1-4,TRBV9,.,TRBD1,TGTGCCAGCAGCCCCCCCGGGCAGGGGGGAAAACTGTTTTTT,CASSPPGQGGKLFF
TRBJ2-7,TRBV7-9,.,.,TGTGCCAGCAGCTTAACAGGGATAACCTACGAGCAGTACTTC,CASSLTGITYEQYF
TRBJ1-5,TRBV5-8,.,.,TGTGCCAGCAGGAGAGAGCTGGGAGCGCAGCCCCAGCATTTT,CASRRELGAQPQHF
TRBJ2-7,TRBV7-2,few,TRBD1,TGTGCCAGCAGCTCGGACAGGGTCTCCTACGAGCAGTACTTC,CASSSDRVSYEQYF
TRBJ1-1,TRBV29-1,.,.,TGCAGCGTTTGCGAGGGTCGGAACACTGAAGCTTTCTTT,CSVCEGRNTEAFF
TRBJ2-3,TRBV5-1,.,.,TGCGCCAGCAGGCCAACAGGGCCTAGCACAGATACGCAGTATTTT,CASRPTGPSTDTQYF
TRBJ2-7,TRBV9,once,.,TGTGCCAGCAGCGTATACGGGGAGGGGGACGAGCAGTACTTC,CASSVYGEGDEQYF
TRBJ1-1,TRBV30,.,TRBD1,TGTGCCTGGAGTGTACAGGGGAGTAACACTGAAGCTTTCTTT,CAWSVQGSNTEAFF
TRBJ1-2,TRBV7-9,.,TRBD1,TGTGCCAGCAGCGGCCGGGACAGGGGGGAGTTTAACTATGGCTACACCTTC,CASSGRDRGEFNYGYTF
TRBJ2-1,TRBV28,.,TRBD1,TGTGCCAGCACCCTGACAGGGCCGAATGAGCAGTTCTTC,CASTLTGPNEQFF
TRBJ2-7,TRBV11-3,.,.,TGTGCCAGCAGCTTAGGGGAAGCCTACGAGCAGTACTTC,CASSLGEAYEQYF
TRBJ2-7,TRBV4-3,.,.,TGCGCCAGCAGCCAAGACGTAGTAGCGGAGGCCCACCTACGAGAGCAGTACTTC,CASSQDVVAEAHLREQYF
TRBJ2-2,TRBV28,few,TRBD1,TGTGCCAGCAGTTTAGGGCAGGGGGCGAACACCGGGGAGCTGTTTTTT,CASSLGQGANTGELFF
TRBJ1-1,TRBV28,.,.,TGTGCCAGCAGTTCGGCGGACACCACCGAAGCTTTCTTT,CASSSADTTEAFF
TRBJ2-7,TRBV10-3,.,.,TGTGCCATCCGGCCGGTGGCCTCCTACGAGCAGTACTTC,CAIRPVASYEQYF
TRBJ2-5,TRBV28,.,TRBD2,TGTGCCAGCAGTCGGGGACTAGCGGGAAATCGAGAGACCCAGTACTTC,CASSRGLAGNRETQYF
TRBJ1-3,TRBV9,.,TRBD1,TGTGCCAGCAGCGGGTTTGACAGGGGGCCGCGAAACACCATATATTTT,CASSGFDRGPRNTIYF
TRBJ2-3,TRBV6-5,.,TRBD2,TGTGCCAGCAGTTTAGCGGGAGCCCCGAATACGCAGTATTTT,CASSLAGAPNTQYF
TRBJ2-7,TRBV29-1,.,.,TGCAGCGTTTTCTGGCTAGAAGGTTACGAGCAGTACTTC,CSVFWLEGYEQYF
TRBJ2-1,TRBV7-7,.,TRBD1,TGTGCTAGCAGCTTGGGTTCCGGGACAGATTACAATGAGCAGTTCTTC,CASSLGSGTDYNEQFF
TRBJ2-7,TRBV27,.,TRBD2,TGTGCCAGCAGTTCACGATCTAGCGGGAGGGCCTACGAGCAGTACTTC,CASSSRSSGRAYEQYF
TRBJ2-3,TRBV6-6,once,.,TGTGCCAGCAGTTTTGTGGGAGCCCCAGATACGCAGTATTTT,CASSFVGAPDTQYF
TRBJ1-5,TRBV10-3,.,.,TGTGCCATCAGTGAGTCGACTCAAGGCGGCAATCAGCCCCAGCATTTT,CAISESTQGGNQPQHF
TRBJ2-7,TRBV6-5,.,.,TGTGCCAGCAGTTCGTCTGGGGACACCATCTACGAGCAGTACTTC,CASSSSGDTIYEQYF
TRBJ2-7,TRBV4-3,.,TRBD2,TGCGCCAGCAGCCTCGCGGGAGGGACTAGCTCCCACGAGCAGTACTTC,CASSLAGGTSSHEQYF
TRBJ1-5,TRBV28,.,.,TGTGCCAGCAGTTTAGGGTGGGGCAATCAGCCCCAGCATTTT,CASSLGWGNQPQHF
TRBJ2-7,TRBV6-5,.,.,TGTGCCAGCAGACGTGGCGAACTATCCTACGAGCAGTACTTC,CASRRGELSYEQYF
TRBJ2-1,TRBV4-3,once,TRBD2,TGCGCCAGCAGCCAAGATTGGGGCGGGAGGGCCATGGATGAGCAGTTCTTC,CASSQDWGGRAMDEQFF
TRBJ2-2,TRBV7-6,.,.,TGTGCCAGCAGCTCACAGGGTTCTGTCGGGGAGCTGTTTTTT,CASSSQGSVGELFF
TRBJ2-1,TRBV2,.,.,TGTGCCAGCGAAGGGCGAAAAGTAGAGCAGTTCTTC,CASEGRKVEQFF
TRBJ2-1,TRBV18,.,TRBD2,TGTGCCAGCTCACCATCTAGCGGGAGCACTTATTCCTTTCGCTCCTACAATGAGCAGTTCTTC,CASSPSSGSTYSFRSYNEQFF
TRBJ2-1,TRBV27,.,TRBD2,TGTGCCAGCAGTTCTCCGGGACTAGCGGGCAATGAGCAGTTCTTC,CASSSPGLAGNEQFF
TRBJ2-7,TRBV29-1,.,.,TGCAGCGTTGTCCCAAACACCGCCGTCTCCTACGAGCAGTACTTC,CSVVPNTAVSYEQYF
TRBJ2-7,TRBV19,.,.,TGTGCCAGTAGCCCTTCCCCCGGGACACCTAACCTAGGGGAGCAGTACTTC,CASSPSPGTPNLGEQYF
TRBJ2-7,TRBV5-8,.,TRBD2,TGTGCCAGCAGCTCAGGGCTAGCGGGACCCTACGAGCAGTACTTC,CASSSGLAGPYEQYF
TRBJ2-7,TRBV7-6,.,TRBD1,TGTGCCAGCAGCGGACAGGGGACGGCGTCGCAGTACTTC,CASSGQGTASQYF
TRBJ1-5,TRBV28,few,.,TGTGCCAGCAGTTTTATTGGGGGAAATCAGCCCCAGCATTTT,CASSFIGGNQPQHF
TRBJ1-1,TRBV7-8,.,.,TGTGCCAGCAGCCCCTACGAGTCAGCGAACACTGAAGCTTTCTTT,CASSPYESANTEAFF
TRBJ2-7,TRBV29-1,.,TRBD1,TGCAGCGTTGAGGGAAATAGACAGGGGGCATACGAGCAGTACTTC,CSVEGNRQGAYEQYF
TRBJ2-1,TRBV5-5,.,.,TGTGCCAGCAGCTTAAAAATAGCGGACCTCAACAATGAGCAGTTCTTC,CASSLKIADLNNEQFF
TRBJ2-1,TRBV27,.,TRBD2,TGTGCCAGCAGCCTAGTGACTAGCGGGGGAGTAGGGCAGTTCTTC,CASSLVTSGGVGQFF
TRBJ1-1,TRBV29-1,.,.,TGCAGCGTTCTAATCAAGGTGGGGAACACTGAAGCTTTCTTT,CSVLIKVGNTEAFF
TRBJ1-2,TRBV6-5,.,TRBD1,TGTGCCAGCAGTTCCCCCAGGGGGGACTTTTATGGCTACACCTTC,CASSSPRGDFYGYTF
TRBJ1-1,TRBV2,.,.,TGTGCCAGCAGTGAATCCGGACCGTTGGAAGCTTTCTTT,CASSESGPLEAFF
TRBJ2-1,TRBV19,.,TRBD2,TGTGCCAGTAGTCACTCTTGGGGAGGGAACCGTGAGCAGTTCTTC,CASSHSWGGNREQFF
TRBJ2-1,TRBV7-2,few,.,TGTGCCAGCAGCTTAGATCGGAATGAGCAGTTCTTC,CASSLDRNEQFF
TRBJ2-1,TRBV2,.,.,TGTGCCAGCAGTGGCACAGCGGGCGCATACAATGAGCAGTTCTTC,CASSGTAGAYNEQFF
TRBJ1-4,TRBV2,.,.,TGTGCCAGCAGTGAAAGGGGTCAGTGGGAAAAACTGTTTTTT,CASSERGQWEKLFF
TRBJ1-1,TRBV19,.,.,TGTGCCAGTAGTACAAGACTGTACACTGAAGCTTTCTTT,CASSTRLYTEAFF
TRBJ1-1,TRBV28,.,TRBD1,TGTGCCAGCAGCCGGGACAGGGTTACCACTGAAGCTTTCTTT,CASSRDRVTTEAFF
TRBJ1-4,TRBV27,.,.,TGTGCCAGCAGTTTTGTGGGGATCTCTAATGAAAAACTGTTTTTT,CASSFVGISNEKLFF
TRBJ1-2,TRBV6-6,.,.,TGTGCCAGCCTCAACGGGGGGCCCTATGGCTACACCTTC,CASLNGGPYGYTF
TRBJ2-1,TRBV7-3,.,TRBD2,TGTGCCAGCAGCATTCTAAGCGGGAGGGCCATCCGTGAGCAGTTCTTC,CASSILSGRAIREQFF
TRBJ1-5,TRBV27,few,.,TGTGCCAGCGGGGGTTTTCGGCCCCAGCATTTT,CASGGFRPQHF
TRBJ2-1,TRBV7-6,.,.,TGTGCCAGCAGCAGAAGGGGGGATGCCACACTTTTTGAGCAGTTCTTC,CASSRRGDATLFEQFF
TRBJ2-7,TRBV5-4,.,TRBD1,TGTGCCAGCAGCTTATGGACAGGGTCCGAGCAGTACTTC,CASSLWTGSEQYF
TRBJ2-3,TRBV5-1,few,TRBD2,TGCGCCAGCAGCCCTGGACTAGCGACATATGGTGGCACAGATACGCAGTATTTT,CASSPGLATYGGTDTQYF
TRBJ2-5,TRBV28,.,.,TGTGCCAGCAGTCCTAACAGGGAGATAGAGACCCAGTACTTC,CASSPNREIETQYF
TRBJ1-2,TRBV19,few,TRBD1,TGTGCCAGTAGCAAACAGGGGGCGCATGGCTACACCTTC,CASSKQGAHGYTF
TRBJ1-2,TRBV7-2,.,TRBD1,TGTGCCAGCAGCCCAGGCCGGGACAGCAGAGGCTATGGCTACACCTTC,CASSPGRDSRGYGYTF